The rows below give T cell receptor beta chains drawn from one sample of a study of early T cells in non-severe SARS-CoV-2 infection. TCRdb ran MiXCR on the 5' RACE reads and lists one entry per CDR3 protein. The table lists 35,000 to 45,000 distinct CDR3 sequences, about 6.5% of them singletons, with approximately 7.5% in the top ten. The sequenced sample was whole blood, obtained at baseline. The receptors come from an adult who was a healthcare worker with PCR-confirmed SARS-CoV-2 infection or an uninfected control (not recorded which). Each CDR3 is given with its conserved first and last residue.

CDR3 length: 15
V gene: TRBV11-2
J gene: TRBJ2-7
CDR3 protein: CASSLGGAQGYEQYF

CDR3 length: 13
V gene: TRBV6-2/TRBV6-3
J gene: TRBJ1-2
CDR3 protein: CASSQTSQYGYTF

CDR3 length: 16
V gene: TRBV24-1
J gene: TRBJ2-6
CDR3 protein: CATSEARASGANVLTF

CDR3 length: 15
V gene: TRBV6-1
J gene: TRBJ2-5
CDR3 protein: CASPAGGPLVETQYF

CDR3 length: 14
V gene: TRBV7-9
J gene: TRBJ2-2
CDR3 protein: CASSPQGNTGELFF

CDR3 length: 15
V gene: TRBV15
J gene: TRBJ2-5
CDR3 protein: CATSRVGPSRETQYF

CDR3 length: 14
V gene: TRBV18
J gene: TRBJ2-3
CDR3 protein: CASSPPWSTDTQYF

CDR3 length: 15
V gene: TRBV27
J gene: TRBJ2-3
CDR3 protein: CASSPLGRNTDTQYF

CDR3 length: 12
V gene: TRBV29-1
J gene: TRBJ2-7
CDR3 protein: CSAGQGRYEQYF

CDR3 length: 16
V gene: TRBV5-1
J gene: TRBJ2-1
CDR3 protein: CASSTETGGSYNEQFF

CDR3 length: 16
V gene: TRBV30
J gene: TRBJ1-5
CDR3 protein: CAWGYRGVEGNQPQHF

CDR3 length: 11
V gene: TRBV20-1
J gene: TRBJ2-7
CDR3 protein: CSANPGDVFDF

CDR3 length: 14
V gene: TRBV7-6
J gene: TRBJ2-3
CDR3 protein: CASSWGRNTDTQYF

CDR3 length: 13
V gene: TRBV7-2
J gene: TRBJ1-2
CDR3 protein: CASSLTETYGYTF

CDR3 length: 16
V gene: TRBV12-3/TRBV12-4
J gene: TRBJ1-2
CDR3 protein: CASSLLRQGRSYGYTF

CDR3 length: 14
V gene: TRBV6-5
J gene: TRBJ1-2
CDR3 protein: CASSPAGTIYGYTF

CDR3 length: 16
V gene: TRBV12-5
J gene: TRBJ2-2
CDR3 protein: CASGPGTGDNTGELFF

CDR3 length: 15
V gene: TRBV4-3
J gene: TRBJ2-7
CDR3 protein: CTSSQGQESSYEQYF

CDR3 length: 12
V gene: TRBV29-1
J gene: TRBJ1-2
CDR3 protein: CSGLRQGYGYTF

CDR3 length: 15
V gene: TRBV28
J gene: TRBJ1-5
CDR3 protein: CASSLLQGAHQPQHF

CDR3 length: 14
V gene: TRBV19
J gene: TRBJ2-7
CDR3 protein: CASSRDLVAYEQYF

CDR3 length: 14
V gene: TRBV29-1
J gene: TRBJ2-7
CDR3 protein: CSVADRHPSYEQYF

CDR3 length: 16
V gene: TRBV24-1
J gene: TRBJ2-3
CDR3 protein: CATSDSKWGSSDTQYF

CDR3 length: 15
V gene: TRBV4-3
J gene: TRBJ2-5
CDR3 protein: CASSQDSGSPGTQYF

CDR3 length: 14
V gene: TRBV5-1
J gene: TRBJ1-3
CDR3 protein: CASSTGALGNTIYF

CDR3 length: 15
V gene: TRBV6-5
J gene: TRBJ2-1
CDR3 protein: CASTKPGLEDNEQFF

CDR3 length: 15
V gene: TRBV28
J gene: TRBJ2-3
CDR3 protein: CASSSSTGGSDTQYF

CDR3 length: 15
V gene: TRBV25-1
J gene: TRBJ1-6
CDR3 protein: CASSGKATYNSPLHF

CDR3 length: 12
V gene: TRBV12-5
J gene: TRBJ2-1
CDR3 protein: CASGSRDNEQFF

CDR3 length: 14
V gene: TRBV7-9
J gene: TRBJ2-7
CDR3 protein: CASSLRALSYEQYF

CDR3 length: 15
V gene: TRBV18
J gene: TRBJ1-1
CDR3 protein: CASSALGQGVTEAFF

CDR3 length: 16
V gene: TRBV7-9
J gene: TRBJ2-1
CDR3 protein: CASSPPSWTGGNEQFF